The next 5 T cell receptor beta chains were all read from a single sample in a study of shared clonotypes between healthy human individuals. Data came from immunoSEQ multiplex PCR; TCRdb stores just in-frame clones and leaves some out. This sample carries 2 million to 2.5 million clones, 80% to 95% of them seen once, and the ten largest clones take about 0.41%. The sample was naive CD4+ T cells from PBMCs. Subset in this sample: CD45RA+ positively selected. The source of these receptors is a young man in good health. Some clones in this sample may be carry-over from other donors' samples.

CDR3 bases: TGTGCCAGCAGCCCGCAGAATTCACCCCTCCACTTT. It specifies CASSPQNSPLHF. The chain employs TRBV11-2 and TRBJ1-6; the D is unclear. The germline V and J ends were trimmed by 5 bases and 7 bases, with 6 bases remaining between them. Germline V lookup: CDR1 SGHAT, CDR2 FQNNGV. The CDR3 is 12 amino acids.

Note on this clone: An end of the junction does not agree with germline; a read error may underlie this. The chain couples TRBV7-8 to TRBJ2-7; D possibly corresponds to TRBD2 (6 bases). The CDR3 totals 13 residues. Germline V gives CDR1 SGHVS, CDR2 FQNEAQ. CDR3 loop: CASSLAESYEQYF. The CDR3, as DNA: TGTGCCAGCAGTTTAGCGGAGTCCTACGAGCAGTACTTC.

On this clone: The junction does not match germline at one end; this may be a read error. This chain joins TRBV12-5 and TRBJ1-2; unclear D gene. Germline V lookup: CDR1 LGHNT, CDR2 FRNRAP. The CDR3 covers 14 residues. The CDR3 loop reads CASALGSEYYGYTF. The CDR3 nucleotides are TGTGCTAGTGCTTTGGGGTCGGAATACTATGGCTACACCTTC.

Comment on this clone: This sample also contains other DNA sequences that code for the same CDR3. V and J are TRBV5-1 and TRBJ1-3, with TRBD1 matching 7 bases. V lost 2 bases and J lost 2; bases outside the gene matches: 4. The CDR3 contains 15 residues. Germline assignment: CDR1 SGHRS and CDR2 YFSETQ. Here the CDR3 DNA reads TGCGCCAGCAGCTTAGAGGGGGCGGCTGGAAACACCATATATTTT. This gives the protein CASSLEGAAGNTIYF.

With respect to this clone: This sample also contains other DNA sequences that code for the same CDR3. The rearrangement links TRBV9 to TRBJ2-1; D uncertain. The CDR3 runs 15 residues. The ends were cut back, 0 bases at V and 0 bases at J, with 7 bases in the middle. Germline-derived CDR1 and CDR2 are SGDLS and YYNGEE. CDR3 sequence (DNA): TGTGCCAGCAGCGTAGTTGGCCGCTCCTACAATGAGCAGTTCTTC. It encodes CASSVVGRSYNEQFF.